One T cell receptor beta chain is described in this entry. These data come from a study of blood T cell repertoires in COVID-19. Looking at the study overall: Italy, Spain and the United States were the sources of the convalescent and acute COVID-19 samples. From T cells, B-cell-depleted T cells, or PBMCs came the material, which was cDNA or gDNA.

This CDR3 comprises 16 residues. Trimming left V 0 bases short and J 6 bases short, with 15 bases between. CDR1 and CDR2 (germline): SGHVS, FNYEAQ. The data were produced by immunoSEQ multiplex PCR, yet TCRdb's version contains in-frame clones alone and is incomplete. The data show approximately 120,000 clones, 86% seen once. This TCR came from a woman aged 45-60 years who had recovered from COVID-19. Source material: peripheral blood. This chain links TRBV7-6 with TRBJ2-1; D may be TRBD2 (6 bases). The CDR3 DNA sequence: TGTGCCAGCAGCTTAGCGGCGGAGGGCGAGTTCAATGAGCAGTTCTTC. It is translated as CASSLAAEGEFNEQFF.